Presented here are 10 T cell receptor beta chains from one specimen sequenced in a study of T-cell memory formation after mild COVID-19. TCRdb re-analysed the 5' RACE reads in MiXCR, keeping a single row per CDR3 protein. The table lists approximately 200,000 distinct CDR3 sequences, approximately 16% of them singletons, with roughly 2.1% in the top ten. The sequenced sample consisted of PBMCs or a T cell subset sorted from them (not recorded which). The receptors were gathered from an adult woman who had mild COVID-19 (a few samples of this study predate the infection). Cell type and time point are not known.

The chain uses TRBV24-1 and TRBJ2-5; the D gene is possibly TRBD1 (6 bases). Germline lookup yields CDR1 KGHDR and CDR2 SFDVKD. The CDR3 length is 18 residues. V was shortened by 4 bases and J by 2 bases, with 22 bases between the two germline ends. This CDR3 reads CATSERVGVDSTQETQYF. The CDR3 coding sequence is TGTGCCACCAGTGAGCGGGTTGGGGTGGACAGTACTCAAGAGACCCAGTACTTC.

The chain uses TRBV11-2 and TRBJ2-7, with TRBD2 identical over 8 bases. Germline assignment: CDR1 SGHAT and CDR2 FQNNGV. The CDR3 runs 14 residues. Germline trimming cut 5 bases from V and 6 bases from J; bases unmatched to any gene: 9. CDR3 region: CASSLQREIGEQYF. The DNA of the CDR3 is TGTGCCAGCAGCCTCCAGCGGGAGATCGGCGAGCAGTACTTC.

This clonotype was seen a handful of times. The rearrangement uses TRBV7-6 and TRBJ1-1, with D possibly TRBD1 on 6 matching bases. V was pared by 4 bases and J by 6 bases, with 12 bases between. Germline CDR1 is SGHVS and CDR2 is FNYEAQ. The CDR3 length is 13 residues. In nucleotides, the CDR3 is TGTGCCAGCAGCTCAGGGGTGTCGGCTGAAGCTTTCTTT. Translation gives CASSSGVSAEAFF.

This clonotype was recorded many times. J is TRBJ2-1 and V is TRBV5-6; no definite D call. V was shortened by 3 bases and J by 6 bases, with 13 bases between the two germline ends. The CDR3 runs 14 residues. Looked up from germline, CDR1 is SGHDT and CDR2 is YYEEEE. The CDR3 is CASSWPGVFNEQFF. For the CDR3, the DNA is TGTGCCAGCAGCTGGCCAGGCGTATTCAATGAGCAGTTCTTC.

V is TRBV15 and J is TRBJ2-2; D gene ambiguous. Trimming removed 4 bases at V and 1 base at J, with 10 bases between. The length of the CDR3 is 15 residues. Germline V gene lookup returns CDR1 LNHNV and CDR2 YYDKDF (reference sequence). The CDR3: CATSNRLLNTGELFF. CDR3 DNA: TGTGCCACCAGCAATCGCTTATTGAACACCGGGGAGCTGTTTTTT.

The chain employs TRBV7-2 and TRBJ2-4, with D perhaps assigned TRBD1 or TRBD2 (5 bases each). This CDR3 contains 13 residues. Per the germline V gene, CDR1 is SGHTA and CDR2 is FQGNSA. V was trimmed by 7 bases and J by 9 bases, leaving 16 bases between them. CDR3 protein: CASTRGAPGIQYF. CDR3 coding DNA: TGTGCCAGCACGCGAGGGGCGCCCGGCATTCAGTACTTC.

This clonotype was seen only a few times. This rearrangement joins TRBV18 to TRBJ2-2, with D unresolved. The V end lost 3 bases, the J end lost 5 bases, and 10 bases lay between the germline ends. Per germline, CDR1 KGHSH and CDR2 LQKENI. This CDR3 region has 14 residues. In DNA form, the CDR3 reads TGTGCCAGCTCACCCCGGCAGGCGACCGGGGAGCTGTTTTTT. Translated: CASSPRQATGELFF.

This clonotype appeared a few times. The chain employs TRBV3-1 and TRBJ2-1; maybe TRBD2 (5 bases). The CDR3 covers 15 residues. The V end lost 0 bases, the J end lost 7 bases, and 13 bases lay between the germline ends. CDR1 is LGHDT and CDR2 is YNNKEL in the germline V gene (reference sequence). The CDR3 reads CASSQEPAAANEQFF. The CDR3 bases are TGTGCCAGCAGCCAAGAGCCAGCAGCGGCGAATGAGCAGTTCTTC.

This clonotype has ten or more counts. The V and J genes are TRBV6-5 and TRBJ2-7, with a tentative D call TRBD2 (5 bases). The CDR3 runs to 14 residues. V lost 4 bases to trimming and J lost 5 bases, with 15 bases between them. Per germline, CDR1 MNHEY and CDR2 SVGAGI. CDR3 DNA sequence: TGTGCCAGCAGTTTCGACCCGGGGAGTGACGAGCAGTACTTC. It encodes CASSFDPGSDEQYF.

The chain has TRBV5-1 and TRBJ1-1; D ambiguous. The ends were cut back, 4 bases at V and 5 bases at J, with 18 bases in the middle. The CDR3 contains 15 residues. Germline CDR1 SGHRS, CDR2 YFSETQ. This CDR3 reads CASSQGTGGGTEAFF. The CDR3 region has the DNA TGCGCCAGCAGCCAAGGTACGGGAGGTGGTACTGAAGCTTTCTTT. Together with reference TRBV5-1 and TRBJ1-1, the CDR3 gives the full variable domain: KAGVTQTPRYLIKTRGQQVTLSCSPISGHRSVSWYQQTPGQGLQFLFEYFSETQRNKGNFPGRFSGRQFSNSRSEMNVSTLELGDSALYLCASSQGTGGGTEAFFGQGTRLTVV.